This T cell receptor (beta chain) was identified during a study of PD-1 blockade in classical Hodgkin lymphoma. Only in-frame clones appear in the TCRdb table, and some are missing; sequencing was by immunoSEQ multiplex PCR. The table has more than 1,100 clones, about 80% seen once. Time point here: cycle 4 day 1 (C4D1), after five to seven weeks of nivolumab. Every one of the patients relapsed after autologous stem cell transplantation (brentuximab vedotin exposure was variable). Thawed PBMCs were subjected to magnetic negative selection, which yielded isolated CD8+ T cells. J lost 3 bases, V lost 4 bases, and 4 bases had no gene match. This CDR3 contains 15 residues. The V gene's germline CDR1 is SGHNT and CDR2 YYREEE (reference sequence).

The J gene is TRBJ2-5, the V gene TRBV5-4; 12 bases align to TRBD2. The source is a human donor with classical Hodgkin lymphoma. The donor label of this sample is uncertain. The specimen was CD8+ T cells from blood, collected before the fourth cycle of nivolumab. The chain's CDR3 is CASSPSGGGEETQYF. CDR3 bases: TGTGCCAGCAGCCCTAGCGGGGGGGGCGAAGAGACCCAGTACTTC.